This entry features one T cell receptor beta chain sequence. The germline gives CDR1 SNHLY, CDR2 FYNNEI. J gave up 5 bases and V 4 bases, and 5 bases lay outside the gene matches. The CDR3 spans 13 residues. This sample is part of a study of blood T cell repertoires in COVID-19. Study summary: Researchers got acute and convalescent COVID-19 samples from the United States, Italy and Spain. Sources were T cells, B-cell-depleted T cells, or PBMCs; the material itself was cDNA or gDNA.

Sequencing was performed with immunoSEQ multiplex PCR; in TCRdb, only in-frame clones are kept and a portion is missing. The sample gives about 400,000 clones, about nine tenths of which show up once; around 1.7% is in the top ten. Participant-given clinical history determined each cohort assignment. V usage is TRBV2 and J usage is TRBJ2-7, with 7 positions matching TRBD2. The specimen was PBMCs or T cells enriched from blood (not recorded which). The TCR was taken from a woman in her 30s who had recovered from COVID-19. The CDR3 DNA follows: TGTGCCAGCAGTGGAAGCGGGGCGGACGAGCAGTACTTC. Translating it yields CASSGSGADEQYF.